These 18 T cell receptor beta chains were all obtained from the same sample, sequenced in a study of blood T cells in healthy people across ages (dated by TCRdb to about 2015). The library was prepared using 5' RACE. Sequenced on an Illumina HiSeq 2500. A second PCR of about 6 to 11 cycles was performed with a sample-barcoded 5' primer and a J-beta primer mix. TCRdb reran the public reads through fastp at Q25 and MiXCR, keeping productive beta chains. Entries are consolidated by CDR3 protein sequence, retaining the most common genes and DNA. The sample includes 1.5 million to 2 million distinct CDR3 sequences, with approximately 28% observed a single time. Of the sample, about 7.7% is held by the ten largest clones. Sequencing was performed on blood. The receptors come from a woman under 40 in good health.

The chain employs TRBV6-5 and TRBJ2-7, with 10 bases matching TRBD1. CDR1 and CDR2 from the germline V gene are MNHEY and SVGAGI. The CDR3 consists of 14 residues. V gave up 0 bases and J gave up 7 bases; unmatched junction bases: 3. The CDR3 bases are TGTGCCAGCAGTTACTCGGGGACAGGGGAAGAGCAGTACTTC. Protein product: CASSYSGTGEEQYF.

This rearrangement joins TRBV5-1 to TRBJ2-1, with D possibly matching TRBD1 (5 bases). The tail of the sequence fits TRBJ1-1 better, so the J call may be wrong. CDR1 is SGHRS and CDR2 is YFSETQ in the germline V gene. The CDR3 runs 14 residues. The CDR3 bases are TGCGCCAGCAGCCCCGGGACCGAGGGGACTGAAGCTTTCTTT. Amino acid sequence: CASSPGTEGTEAFF.

This clonotype was recorded at least ten times. The chain recombines TRBV7-2 with TRBJ1-1; the D is unclear. V lost 3 bases to trimming and J lost 4 bases, with 12 bases between them. This CDR3 is 14 amino acids long. CDR1 is SGHTA and CDR2 is FQGNSA in the germline V gene. DNA of the CDR3: TGTGCCAGCAGCTTGAGTCGAGGTAGCACTGAAGCTTTCTTT. This sequence encodes CASSLSRGSTEAFF.

A word on this clonotype: A single base separates this from a much larger clone, so it may be a read error. J is TRBJ2-4 and V is TRBV20-1; TRBD2 matches at 9 bases. The J call may not be correct, given that the DNA end is closer to TRBJ2-7. The CDR3 runs 15 residues. The germline V gene has CDR1 DFQATT and CDR2 SNEGSKA (reference sequence). CDR3: CSARKGGGAENEQYF. CDR3 coding DNA: TGCAGTGCTAGAAAGGGCGGGGGGGCTGAGAACGAGCAGTACTTC.

The V gene is TRBV20-1, the J gene TRBJ1-2; weak D call: TRBD1 (6 bases). Germline CDR1 DFQATT, CDR2 SNEGSKA (reference sequence). The CDR3 is made up of 14 amino acids. V was pared by 0 bases and J by 8 bases, with 16 bases between. CDR3 in amino acids: CSARDPQGLLGYTF. In DNA, the CDR3 is TGCAGTGCTAGAGATCCACAGGGTTTATTAGGCTACACCTTC.

This clonotype has a count of ten or more. The DNA for the CDR3 is TGCAGTGCTACCGAAGAGACCCAGTACTTC. Translated: CSATEETQYF. The chain joins TRBV20-1 to TRBJ2-5; D unclear. Germline V gene lookup returns CDR1 DFQATT and CDR2 SNEGSKA (reference sequence). The CDR3 is made up of 10 amino acids. V shed 4 bases and J shed 3 bases, with 3 bases lying between them.

Comment on this clonotype: This sequence may be a read error, since a much larger clone differs from it by one base. The chain has TRBV10-3 and TRBJ2-4; D possibly corresponds to TRBD1 (5 bases). The J call may be incorrect, as the DNA end agrees better with TRBJ2-5. The CDR3 extends over 12 amino acids. In germline, CDR1 is ENHRY, CDR2 SYGVKD. This chain's CDR3 is CAISRTTETQYF. DNA for the CDR3: TGTGCCATCTCGAGGACAACAGAGACCCAGTACTTC.

This clonotype was seen more than once but under ten times. The chain links TRBV7-9 to TRBJ2-1, with unresolved D. Germline CDR1 is SEHNR and CDR2 is FQNEAQ (reference sequence). There are 12 residues in the CDR3. Trimming left V 5 bases short and J 8 bases short, with 10 bases between. The CDR3 is CASSLRTDEQFF. The DNA of the CDR3 is TGTGCCAGCAGCCTACGGACGGATGAGCAGTTCTTC.

A few counts support this clonotype. The CDR3 DNA sequence: TGTGCCAGCACGGGATCAGGGGGCCCTCAGCCCCAGCATTTT. Its protein product is CASTGSGGPQPQHF. This sequence joins TRBV2 and TRBJ1-5; 8 nucleotides agree with TRBD1. The J segment lost 6 bases and the V segment lost 7 bases, leaving 8 bases of the junction unmatched. This CDR3 comprises 14 residues. CDR1 and CDR2 from the germline V gene are SNHLY and FYNNEI.

With respect to this clonotype: Sequence at one end of the junction differs from germline and may be a read error. The chain is built from TRBV29-1 and TRBJ1-2, with D unresolved. CDR1 and CDR2 from the germline V gene are SQVTM and ANQGSEA. This CDR3 has 13 residues. The CDR3 protein is CSVVLTANYGHTF. The CDR3 DNA reads TGCAGCGTTGTACTCACAGCTAACTATGGCCACACCTTC. The full variable domain, rest sourced from reference TRBV29-1 and TRBJ1-2, is SAVISQKPSRDICQRGTSLTIQCQVDSQVTMMFWYRQQPGQSLTLIATANQGSEATYESGFVIDKFPISRPNLTFSTLTVSNMSPEDSSIYLCSVVLTANYGHTFGSGTRLTVV.

The sample holds many counts of this clonotype. V usage is TRBV29-1 and J usage is TRBJ1-2; D may be TRBD1 (6 bases). CDR1 and CDR2 from the germline V gene are SQVTM and ANQGSEA. The ends were cut back, 6 bases at V and 5 bases at J, with 13 bases in the middle. This CDR3 has 12 residues. CDR3 DNA sequence: TGCAGCGTAACGACAGGAAATTATGGCTACACCTTC. Translation gives CSVTTGNYGYTF.

This clonotype was detected only a few times. This chain links TRBV5-1 with TRBJ2-7; 9 bases are shared with TRBD1. Germline lookup yields CDR1 SGHRS and CDR2 YFSETQ. V shed 0 bases, J shed 0 bases, and the junction held 4 bases outside the gene matches. The CDR3 is 16 residues long. The CDR3 region has the DNA TGCGCCAGCAGCTTGGCGCGGGACAGGGCCTCCTACGAGCAGTACTTC. Its translation is CASSLARDRASYEQYF.

The rearrangement joins TRBV5-5 to TRBJ1-1; 12 positions agree with TRBD1. The CDR3 consists of 16 residues. V was pared by 4 bases and J by 3 bases, with 7 bases of the junction left unmatched. Germline V gene data show CDR1 as SGHKS and CDR2 as YYEKEE (reference sequence). The CDR3 DNA is TGTGCCAGCAGCCCCTTGGGGGACAGGGGGCACACTGAAGCTTTCTTT. Translated, it gives CASSPLGDRGHTEAFF.

This clonotype was observed at least ten times. One end of the junction does not line up with germline, which may come from a read error. The CDR3 here is CANSLGGGTYNEQFF. The CDR3, as DNA: TGTGCCAACAGTTTAGGGGGGGGCACCTACAATGAGCAGTTCTTC. The V and J genes are TRBV12-3 or TRBV12-4 and TRBJ2-1, with a possible D match to TRBD2 (7 bases). The CDR3 contains 15 residues.

This clonotype was seen more than once but under ten times. V is TRBV5-1 and J is TRBJ2-7; possibly TRBD1 for D (8 bases). Trimming took 3 bases from V and 6 from J, leaving 25 bases between them. The germline V gene has CDR1 SGHRS and CDR2 YFSETQ. This CDR3 is 17 amino acids long. DNA of the CDR3: TGCGCCAGCAGCTGGGACACAGGGGGGGAACTTTTAGGCGAGCAGTACTTC. The encoded protein is CASSWDTGGELLGEQYF.

The J gene is TRBJ2-1, the V gene TRBV7-3; 7 nucleotides match TRBD2. CDR3 size: 14 residues. Germline V gives CDR1 SGHTA, CDR2 FQGTGA. V gave up 5 bases and J gave up 5 bases; unmatched junction bases: 6. The CDR3 loop reads CASSASGTNNEQFF. The CDR3 coding sequence is TGTGCCAGCAGCGCTTCCGGGACTAACAATGAGCAGTTCTTC.

This clonotype has at least ten counts. V is TRBV6-6 and J is TRBJ2-7; no clear D gene. Germline V gene data show CDR1 as MNHNY and CDR2 as SVGAGI (reference sequence). The CDR3 covers 15 residues. With 2 bases removed from V and 3 bases from J, the gap between germline ends came to 14 bases. This chain's CDR3 is CASSYALGGSYEQYF. CDR3 nucleotides: TGTGCCAGCAGTTACGCGTTAGGTGGTAGCTACGAGCAGTACTTC.

As concerns this clonotype: The germline gene is not matched at one end of the junction; a read error may be the cause. The rearrangement joins TRBV28 to TRBJ2-5, with D possibly TRBD2 on 5 matching bases. CDR1 is MDHEN, CDR2 SYDVKM, per germline. The CDR3 sequence is 14 residues long. CDR3 sequence (DNA): TGTGCCAGCGGTTTTAGGGAGACTCAAGAGACCCAGTACTTC. This codes for CASGFRETQETQYF.